This T cell receptor (beta chain) was sequenced in a study of blood T cells in healthy people across ages. Overall study results and limits: No conclusive comparison of naive versus antigen-experienced cells was possible with unsorted PBMCs. Fewer expanded clones and more diversity marked long-lived versus aged donors.

With V trimmed by 7 bases and J by 0 bases, 10 bases remained unmatched. Germline V gives CDR1 SEHNR, CDR2 FQNEAQ (reference sequence). The CDR3 covers 16 residues. Regarding this clonotype: No antigen is known for it.

The extraction recovered at least 5.5 micrograms of total RNA per sample. Then a second PCR, running roughly 6 to 12 cycles, was carried out with a sample-barcoded 5' primer and a J-beta primer mix. Each cDNA molecule was tagged by a template-switch adaptor with 12 random nucleotides. Via MiXCR, TCRdb re-called the 5' RACE reads, giving one row per CDR3 protein. This sample carries around 750,000 distinct CDR3 sequences, approximately 53% of them seen once, and the ten largest clones take approximately 40%. The sequence was collected from an elderly man in good health. This chain links TRBV7-9 with TRBJ2-7; TRBD2 matches at 9 bases. The sample taken for sequencing was blood. The CDR3 sequence is CASISTTSGSSYEQYF. Written as DNA, the CDR3 is TGTGCCAGCATCTCAACGACTAGCGGAAGCTCCTACGAGCAGTACTTC.